This note documents a single T cell receptor beta chain sequence. Its cognate antigen is unknown. This sample was taken from a study of cytomegalovirus exposure and HLA in healthy donors. In the PCR, 60 Vbeta and 13 Jbeta primers were used. Profiling relied on immunoSEQ multiplex PCR, and the TCRdb table lists in-frame clones only, not all of them. The sample holds about 100,000 clones. This CDR3 is 15 amino acids long. The ends lost 1 base at V and 4 bases at J; junction bases unmatched: 6. Germline lookup yields CDR1 SEHNR and CDR2 FQNEAQ (reference sequence). Findings and caveats of the study: Association of fewer than 20,000 TCR beta sequences with HLA alleles was found at 0.05 false discovery rate in a later analysis.

This rearrangement joins TRBV7-9 to TRBJ2-7; 8 nucleotides agree with TRBD1. The sample taken for sequencing was PBMCs. This receptor was identified in a girl under 18 in good health and CMV-seropositive. The CDR3 bases are TGTGCCAGCAGCTTAGGACAGGGGCTTAAGTACGAGCAGTACGTC. This gives the protein CASSLGQGLKYEQYV.